These T cell receptor beta chains were read from a single sample in a study of human T cells and chemical hapten exposure. TCRdb passed the RACE reads through MiXCR, listing each CDR3 protein once. The top ten clones hold about 2.5% of a sample with fewer than 300,000 distinct CDR3 sequences, about 9.4% of them seen once. Here the sequenced sample was whole blood, taken in connection with sensitization to the hapten diphenylcyclopropenone (DPC). All receptors come from a middle-aged woman with alopecia areata. Some clones in this sample may be carry-over from other donors' samples. The CDR3 runs from the conserved cysteine through the conserved F or W. Fields, in order: clone size, V gene, D gene, J gene, CDR3 DNA, CDR3 protein. A D gene is named only where the DNA matches it firmly. Some rows mark clone size as missing; the rest say once, few, many or name a class of expanded clone.

size: many
V: TRBV12-3/TRBV12-4
D: TRBD1
J: TRBJ2-4
DNA: TGTGCCAGCAGTCGGGGGGCGACAGGGGGCTTTGCGAACATTCAGTACTTC
CDR3: CASSRGATGGFANIQYF

size: .
V: TRBV6-1
D: TRBD2
J: TRBJ2-7
DNA: TGTGCCAGCACGGCTAGCGGGAGCATCTACGAGCAGTACTTC
CDR3: CASTASGSIYEQYF

size: .
V: TRBV10-3
D: TRBD2
J: TRBJ2-7
DNA: TGTGCCATCAGTGAGAAGCGGGAGCCCGGCGAGCAGTACTTC
CDR3: CAISEKREPGEQYF

size: few
V: TRBV4-1
D: .
J: TRBJ1-1
DNA: TGCGCCAGCAGCCGCGCTCGGACAGTGAACACTGAAGCTTTCTTT
CDR3: CASSRARTVNTEAFF

size: .
V: TRBV28
D: TRBD1
J: TRBJ2-6
DNA: TGTGCCAGCAGACCACGGACAGGGGACTACTCTGGGGCCAACGTCCTGACTTTC
CDR3: CASRPRTGDYSGANVLTF

size: .
V: TRBV24-1
D: .
J: TRBJ1-2
DNA: TGTGCCACCAGCCCACAGGGTGACTATGGCTACACCTTC
CDR3: CATSPQGDYGYTF

size: .
V: TRBV7-2
D: TRBD1
J: TRBJ2-2
DNA: TGTGCCAGCAGCCTAGGATGGGCAGGGGGCACCGGGGAGCTGTTTTTT
CDR3: CASSLGWAGGTGELFF

size: .
V: TRBV12-3/TRBV12-4
D: TRBD2
J: TRBJ2-7
DNA: TGTGCCAGCAGTTTACATAGCGGGTTATCCGAGCAGTACTTC
CDR3: CASSLHSGLSEQYF

size: few
V: TRBV29-1
D: .
J: TRBJ1-2
DNA: TGCAGCGTTTCTACCTCCAACAGGGACTATGGCTACACCTTC
CDR3: CSVSTSNRDYGYTF

size: .
V: TRBV20-1
D: .
J: TRBJ2-7
DNA: TGCAGTGCTAGCAGAGGGGTGAGGGACGAGCAGTACTTC
CDR3: CSASRGVRDEQYF

size: many
V: TRBV27
D: TRBD1
J: TRBJ1-2
DNA: TGTGCCAGCAGTTCGCTCGGACAGGGGGCAAGGGAATTCTATGGCTACACCTTC
CDR3: CASSSLGQGAREFYGYTF

size: .
V: TRBV6-2/TRBV6-3
D: .
J: TRBJ1-2
DNA: TGTGCCAGCAGTACCGCCCCTTTTATTACGGCGAGCGGCTACACCTTC
CDR3: CASSTAPFITASGYTF

size: few
V: TRBV5-6
D: .
J: TRBJ2-3
DNA: TGTGCCAGCAGCTTCCTAACAGGAAGAGGTGATACGCAGTATTTT
CDR3: CASSFLTGRGDTQYF

size: .
V: TRBV6-2/TRBV6-3
D: .
J: TRBJ1-1
DNA: TGTGCCAGCAGTTACTCCTTTGGGGGGTTGAACACTGAAGCTTTCTTT
CDR3: CASSYSFGGLNTEAFF

size: .
V: TRBV7-2
D: .
J: TRBJ1-2
DNA: TGTGCCAGCAGCTTAGGGTTATATAGGGGGATAAACTATGGCTACACCTTC
CDR3: CASSLGLYRGINYGYTF

size: few
V: TRBV20-1
D: TRBD2
J: TRBJ2-7
DNA: TGCAGCACGGGACTAGCGGGGCGGGAGCAGTACTTC
CDR3: CSTGLAGREQYF

size: many
V: TRBV28
D: .
J: TRBJ2-7
DNA: TGTGCCAGCAGTTCGGGGGCAGATGAGCAGTACTTC
CDR3: CASSSGADEQYF

size: .
V: TRBV3-1
D: .
J: TRBJ2-6
DNA: TGTGCCAGCAGTCAAAGACAAGTTTTCCTCTCTGGGGCCAACGTCCTGACTTTC
CDR3: CASSQRQVFLSGANVLTF

size: .
V: TRBV9
D: TRBD2
J: TRBJ2-1
DNA: TGTGCCAGCAGCCTCTCCGGGACTAGCGAAGTTGAGCAGTTCTTC
CDR3: CASSLSGTSEVEQFF

size: .
V: TRBV28
D: TRBD1
J: TRBJ1-2
DNA: TGTGCCAGCAAACCGGGACAGGGGTACTATGGCTACACCTTC
CDR3: CASKPGQGYYGYTF

size: .
V: TRBV27
D: TRBD1
J: TRBJ1-1
DNA: TGTGCCAGCAGTTTCTTAAGGACAGGGAGGTCCACTGAAGCTTTCTTT
CDR3: CASSFLRTGRSTEAFF

size: few
V: TRBV12-3/TRBV12-4
D: .
J: TRBJ1-5
DNA: TGTGCCAGCAGCTCGGGGCCGAGCAATCAGCCCCAGCATTTT
CDR3: CASSSGPSNQPQHF

size: few
V: TRBV28
D: TRBD1
J: TRBJ2-2
DNA: TGTGCCAGCAGTGGGCTCCTAGGGGGCGCCTACACCGGGGAGCTGTTTTTT
CDR3: CASSGLLGGAYTGELFF

size: many
V: TRBV6-6
D: .
J: TRBJ1-1
DNA: TGTGCCAGCAGTTACGCCGGAATGAACACTGAAGCTTTCTTT
CDR3: CASSYAGMNTEAFF

size: many
V: TRBV7-8
D: TRBD2
J: TRBJ2-7
DNA: TGTGCCAGCAGCTTCAGCGGGAGTTTTACGCAGTACTTC
CDR3: CASSFSGSFTQYF

size: .
V: TRBV7-8
D: TRBD2
J: TRBJ2-6
DNA: TGTGCCAGCAGCTTCCGACGGGGGGTTACCCCCTCTGGGGCCAACGTCCTGACTTTC
CDR3: CASSFRRGVTPSGANVLTF